This T cell receptor beta chain was sequenced during a study of T cell changes during pregnancy in multiple sclerosis. The CDR3 consists of 15 residues. Germline V gives CDR1 SSHAT, CDR2 FNYEAQ (reference sequence). This table comes from immunoSEQ multiplex PCR, and its TCRdb copy is limited to in-frame clones, with some not included. The sample contains about 40,000 clones, approximately 92% of which appear only once. On this clone itself: One junction end does not reproduce the germline sequence, and a read error may be involved.

This TCR derives from a female donor with multiple sclerosis, enrolled in a pregnancy study. The V and J genes are TRBV7-7 and TRBJ2-1; 8 bases align to TRBD1. The sample here was CD8+ T cells from peripheral blood mononuclear cells, taken in the first trimester of pregnancy. The CDR3 DNA sequence: TGTGCTAGCAGCTTGTCGACAGGGGACTACAATGAGCAGTTCTTC. Its protein is CASSLSTGDYNEQFF. Filled out from reference TRBV7-7 and TRBJ2-1, the complete variable domain reads GAGVSQSPRYKVTKRGQDVTLRCDPISSHATLYWYQQALGQGPEFLTYFNYEAQPDKSGLPSDRFSAERPEGSISTLTIQRTEQRDSAMYRCASSLSTGDYNEQFFGPGTRLTVL.